The TCR beta chain under discussion was sequenced for a study of blood T cell repertoires in COVID-19. Overall study context: Samples taken during acute and convalescent COVID-19 were collected in the United States, Italy and Spain. PBMCs, B-cell-depleted T cells, or T cells were the source of the cDNA or gDNA that made up the material.

Under the authors' procedure: Quantification of nucleated cells was approximated via reference gene primer amplification. Profiled with immunoSEQ multiplex PCR; TCRdb holds only in-frame clones, not every one. Clone size and the V and J calls come from that table; the DNA yielded D and trimming. The data show 120,000 to 150,000 clones, with about nine tenths seen just once and roughly 37% held by the top ten. Germline V CDR1 and CDR2: LGHNA, YSLEER. This CDR3 is built from 15 residues. J was trimmed by 5 bases and V by 2 bases; bases with no gene match: 5. This receptor was obtained from a man aged 50-60 years who had recovered from COVID-19. The rearrangement joins TRBV4-3 to TRBJ1-5, with TRBD1 identical over 8 bases. The sequenced sample was peripheral blood. The CDR3 here is CASSQSTGVYQPQHF. The CDR3 DNA reads TGCGCCAGCAGCCAATCGACAGGGGTCTATCAGCCCCAGCATTTT.